Listed here are 25 T cell receptor beta chains from one sample, sequenced in a study of T cells in Graves' hyperthyroidism and ophthalmopathy. What was amplified from RNA transcripts were TCR beta CDR3 regions. HTBI primers were the set used in a first-round RT-PCR of the TCR CDR3. TCRdb independently ran MiXCR on the multiplex PCR reads; one entry per CDR3 protein. The table includes fewer than 850,000 distinct CDR3 sequences, around a sixth detected once. The sequenced sample was blood. The receptors were sampled from a man aged 45-65 years with Graves' hyperthyroidism.

This clonotype appeared many times. The chain carries TRBV18 and TRBJ2-4; no clear D gene. Germline V gene sequence: CDR1 KGHSH, CDR2 LQKENI. V gave up 8 bases and J gave up 8 bases, with 10 bases separating them. The CDR3 covers 11 residues. CDR3 sequence reads: CASTNEYIQYF. The CDR3 DNA sequence: TGTGCCAGCACGAATGAGTACATTCAGTACTTC.

This clonotype came up a few times. The chain couples TRBV4-3 to TRBJ2-1; 10 bases are a match to TRBD2. CDR1 LGHNA and CDR2 YSLEER come from the germline V gene. Trimming at V came to 0 bases and at J to 8 bases, leaving 7 bases not matched to a gene. The CDR3 has 16 amino acids. This CDR3 reads CASSQEGASGSHEQFF. DNA for the CDR3: TGCGCCAGCAGCCAAGAAGGGGCTAGCGGGAGCCATGAGCAGTTCTTC.

This clonotype was counted a few times. V usage is TRBV18 and J usage is TRBJ2-3; D gene uncertain. The CDR3 spans 14 residues. The germline CDR1 and CDR2 sequences are KGHSH and LQKENI. Trimming pared 3 bases from V and 2 bases from J, leaving 9 bases between. For the CDR3, the DNA is TGTGCCAGCTCACCCCGACGGTCCACAGATACGCAGTATTTT. Protein: CASSPRRSTDTQYF.

This clonotype was observed many times. This chain connects TRBV10-3 to TRBJ2-7, with 8 nucleotides matching TRBD2. Germline CDR1 ENHRY, CDR2 SYGVKD. This CDR3 contains 14 residues. Trimming removed 0 bases from V and 3 bases from J; junction bases left unmatched: 1. DNA for the CDR3: TGTGCCATCAGTGAGTCAAGCGGGAGCTACGAGCAGTACTTC. Encoded protein: CAISESSGSYEQYF.

V is TRBV9 and J is TRBJ2-5; tentatively, D is TRBD1 (5 bases). The CDR3 is made up of 16 amino acids. Germline CDR1 is SGDLS and CDR2 is YYNGEE. The V end lost 4 bases, the J end lost 0 bases, and 16 bases lay between the germline ends. The CDR3 spells CASSPMTVMYQETQYF. The CDR3 coding sequence is TGTGCCAGCAGCCCGATGACAGTGATGTACCAAGAGACCCAGTACTTC.

In its sample, this clonotype was seen a few times. The genes are TRBV7-9 and TRBJ2-6; 8 nucleotides agree with TRBD1. The CDR3 is made up of 20 amino acids. The V and J ends lost 0 bases and 0 bases, in that order; junction bases with no gene match: 10. CDR1 is SEHNR and CDR2 is FQNEAQ in the germline V gene (reference sequence). The CDR3 nucleotides are TGTGCCAGCAGCTTAGCGCCGTTCAGGGGGCGACCCTCTGGGGCCAACGTCCTGACTTTC. Amino acids: CASSLAPFRGRPSGANVLTF.

The chain employs TRBV18 and TRBJ1-5; D is ambiguous. The V end lost 2 bases, the J end lost 5 bases, and 7 bases lay between the germline ends. Germline V gives CDR1 KGHSH, CDR2 LQKENI. This CDR3 has 13 residues. The CDR3 DNA follows: TGTGCCAGCTCACCAGATCCCGATCAGCCCCAGCATTTT. Its translation: CASSPDPDQPQHF.

Notes on this clonotype: A single base separates this from a much larger clone, so it may be a read error. The chain uses TRBV5-1 and TRBJ2-7; D gene unclear. This CDR3 comprises 14 residues. The germline gives CDR1 SGHRS, CDR2 YFSETQ. Written as DNA, the CDR3 is TGCGCCAGCAGCTTGGAGGGCAGGCACTACGAGCACTACTTC. Encoded protein: CASSLEGRHYEHYF.

In its sample, this clonotype was seen many times. The chain combines TRBV5-1 with TRBJ2-1, with D uncertain. The CDR3 contains 15 residues. Germline V gene data show CDR1 as SGHRS and CDR2 as YFSETQ. Trimming stripped 1 base from V and 0 bases from J, with 8 bases between. As DNA, the CDR3 is TGCGCCAGCAGCTTGATGGGTAGCTCCTACAATGAGCAGTTCTTC. Translated: CASSLMGSSYNEQFF.

Of note for this clonotype: Here the CDR3 omits its conserved ending phenylalanine or tryptophan, so a read error is the likely source. The V and J genes are TRBV5-1 and TRBJ1-1, with unresolved D. CDR1 SGHRS and CDR2 YFSETQ come from the germline V gene. This CDR3 comprises 13 residues. V was pared by 0 bases and J by 3 bases, with 6 bases between. The DNA for the CDR3 is TGCGCCAGCAGCTTGGCGGGGTACACTGAAGCTTTCCTT. Translated, it gives CASSLAGYTEAFL.

This rearrangement joins TRBV18 to TRBJ1-1, with TRBD1 matching 8 bases. This CDR3 spans 14 amino acids. With V trimmed by 6 bases and J by 5 bases, 8 bases remained unmatched. Germline V CDR1 and CDR2: KGHSH, LQKENI. Here the CDR3 DNA reads TGTGCCAGCTCCTTACAGGGGGACTATACTGAAGCTTTCTTT. Translation: CASSLQGDYTEAFF. The full variable domain, with the rest looked up from reference TRBV18 and TRBJ1-1, is NAGVMQNPRHLVRRRGQEARLRCSPMKGHSHVYWYRQLPEEGLKFMVYLQKENIIDESGMPKERFSAEFPKEGPSILRIQQVVRGDSAAYFCASSLQGDYTEAFFGQGTRLTVV.

As concerns this clonotype: A much more abundant neighbour one base away suggests this may be a read error. CDR3 loop: CASSLTGRSGNTEAFF. The CDR3 coding sequence is TGTGCCAGCAGCTTAACCGGACGTTCCGGGAACACTGAAGCTTTCTTT. The genes are TRBV7-3 and TRBJ1-1; no clear D. Trimming stripped 0 bases from V and 1 base from J, with 12 bases between. The CDR3 runs 16 residues. The germline V gene has CDR1 SGHTA and CDR2 FQGTGA.

At least ten counts were recorded for this clonotype. The chain links TRBV20-1 to TRBJ1-4; D is undetermined. Germline V CDR1 and CDR2: DFQATT, SNEGSKA (reference sequence). Trimming shortened V by 0 bases and J by 5 bases, and 10 bases separated the two germline ends. CDR3 length: 14 residues. CDR3 amino acids: CSARDGPFNEKLFF. The CDR3 DNA reads TGCAGTGCTAGAGATGGGCCCTTCAATGAAAAACTGTTTTTT.

This clonotype was seen at least ten times. The chain joins TRBV24-1 to TRBJ1-4; D might be TRBD1 (5 bases). Deletions cut 3 bases from V and 0 bases from J, with 7 bases between. The CDR3 is 15 amino acids. The V gene's germline CDR1 is KGHDR and CDR2 SFDVKD. CDR3: CATSDGAPTNEKLFF. The CDR3 DNA reads as TGTGCCACCAGTGATGGGGCTCCAACTAATGAAAAACTGTTTTTT.

The V and J genes are TRBV12-3 or TRBV12-4 and TRBJ2-2, with TRBD2 identical over 7 bases. CDR3 length equals 15 residues. J was trimmed by 5 bases and V by 6 bases; bases with no gene match: 9. The CDR3 sequence: CASRGAGATTGELFF. The CDR3 DNA follows: TGTGCCAGCAGAGGTGCGGGAGCTACTACCGGGGAGCTGTTTTTT.

CDR3 bases: TGTGCCAGCAGTTTGACGGGAGCCATCTACGAGCAGTACTTC. Translation: CASSLTGAIYEQYF. The J gene is TRBJ2-7, the V gene TRBV27; a weak D match, TRBD2 (6 bases). The V end lost 3 bases, the J end lost 3 bases, and 12 bases lay between the germline ends. Germline CDR1 and CDR2: MNHEY and SMNVEV (reference sequence). The CDR3 runs 14 residues.

This clonotype was recorded a few times. The rearrangement uses TRBV10-3 and TRBJ2-1; 7 bases match TRBD1. V dropped 7 bases and J dropped 4; count of bases not matched to a gene: 7. The length of the CDR3 is 14 residues. CDR1 ENHRY and CDR2 SYGVKD come from the germline V gene. The CDR3 nucleotides read TGTGCCATCAAAGACGGGACAGAATACAATGAGCAGTTCTTC. This encodes CAIKDGTEYNEQFF.

This clonotype occurred many times. Being one base from a much bigger clone, this may be a read error. The chain links TRBV28 to TRBJ2-7; D gene unclear. Germline CDR1 MDHEN, CDR2 SYDVKM. CDR3 size: 11 residues. V lost 5 bases, J lost 3 bases, and 5 bases lay in between. CDR3 in DNA: TGTGCCAGCAGTACTTTCTACGAGCAGTACTTC. The encoded protein is CASSTFYEQYF.

This chain joins TRBV9 and TRBJ2-1, with D unclear. V was pared by 1 base and J by 9 bases, with 8 bases between. The CDR3 is 12 residues long. The germline V gene has CDR1 SGDLS and CDR2 YYNGEE. CDR3 DNA sequence: TGTGCCAGCAGCGTACCCAGACCTGAGCAGTTCTTC. Protein product: CASSVPRPEQFF.

This clonotype came up once. The V call is TRBV4-3, the J call TRBJ2-1; TRBD1 or TRBD2 may be the D gene (8 bases each). Trimming pared 1 base from V and 6 bases from J, leaving 22 bases between. The CDR3 is made up of 18 amino acids. Germline lookup yields CDR1 LGHNA and CDR2 YSLEER. CDR3 nucleotides: TGCGCCAGCAGCCAAGCGCGGGACAGGCGCGGGAGGTCCAATGAGCAGTTCTTC. Translating it yields CASSQARDRRGRSNEQFF.

This clonotype was recorded once. The chain employs TRBV12-5 and TRBJ2-5; TRBD2 aligns across 7 bases. The V gene's germline CDR1 is LGHNT and CDR2 FRNRAP. V was clipped by 5 bases and J by 1 base; unmatched bases: 13. CDR3 length: 17 amino acids. Here the CDR3 DNA reads TGTGCTAGTGGTAAGGGACTAACGGGAGATGGCCAAGAGACCCAGTACTTC. This codes for CASGKGLTGDGQETQYF.

This clonotype was seen ten or more times. V and J are TRBV5-8 and TRBJ2-5; 8 bases are shared with TRBD2. Germline V lookup: CDR1 SGHTS, CDR2 YDEGEE. V was clipped by 4 bases and J by 2 bases; unmatched bases: 4. The CDR3 spans 14 residues. The CDR3 region is CASSPRLAQETQYF. The CDR3 DNA reads TGTGCCAGCAGCCCACGACTAGCGCAAGAGACCCAGTACTTC.

This clonotype has a count of ten or more. The V gene is TRBV12-3 or TRBV12-4, the J gene TRBJ2-3; a weak D match, TRBD1 (5 bases). V lost 3 bases, J lost 4 bases, and 8 bases lay in between. The CDR3 has 13 residues. The CDR3: CASSFAGPDTQYF. The CDR3 region has the DNA TGTGCCAGCAGTTTCGCAGGGCCAGATACGCAGTATTTT.

This clonotype was detected only a few times. A much more abundant neighbour one base away suggests this may be a read error. The chain joins TRBV27 to TRBJ1-2, with D possibly TRBD1 on 6 matching bases. The V gene lost 2 bases and the J gene lost 6 bases, with 10 bases spanning the gap. The CDR3 consists of 13 residues. The V gene's germline CDR1 is MNHEY and CDR2 SMNVEV (reference sequence). The CDR3 sequence: CASSLSRDNGYTF. DNA of the CDR3: TGTGCCAGCAGTTTAAGCAGGGACAATGGCTACACCTTC.

This clonotype was found many times. The CDR3 is CAISVAGLFTDTQYF. The CDR3 nucleotides read TGTGCCATCAGTGTAGCGGGGCTATTCACAGATACGCAGTATTTT. This chain joins TRBV10-3 and TRBJ2-3; 8 bases agree with TRBD2. Germline CDR1 is ENHRY and CDR2 is SYGVKD. The junction had 5 bases not matched to a gene; V was cut back by 4 bases and J by 2 bases. This CDR3 contains 15 residues.